This TCR beta chain was identified during a study of early T cells in non-severe SARS-CoV-2 infection. General study results and limits: Anti-spike CD8 responses were favored in VDJdb matching, and private and CD4 specificities were missed.

This clonotype was observed at least ten times. Antigen: not known. Per germline, CDR1 SEHNR and CDR2 FQNEAQ (reference sequence). V was clipped by 6 bases and J by 2 bases, with 11 bases between them. The CDR3 has 13 residues. TCRdb re-called the 5' RACE reads with MiXCR, one entry per CDR3 protein. Among about 28,000 distinct CDR3 sequences listed, roughly 5.9% were seen once. The sequencing input was whole blood. The J gene is TRBJ2-7, the V gene TRBV7-9; D unclear. This receptor was identified in an adult who was a healthcare worker with PCR-confirmed SARS-CoV-2 infection or an uninfected control (not recorded which). Here the CDR3 DNA reads TGTGCCAGCAGGGCAAGGAATACCTACGAGCAGTACTTC. Amino acid sequence: CASRARNTYEQYF.